The 7 T cell receptor beta chains reported below all come from one sample, sequenced in a study of cytomegalovirus exposure and HLA in healthy donors. The PCR made use of 60 Vbeta and 13 Jbeta primers. The method was immunoSEQ multiplex PCR; TCRdb's version includes in-frame clones alone and lacks a portion of them. The sample lists over 85,000 clones; around 68% were seen once. Sequencing was carried out using PBMCs. All receptors come from a female donor in good health and CMV-seronegative.

The table lists this clone with a few counts. The rearrangement joins TRBV5-6 to TRBJ1-2, with D hard to call. Germline V gene sequence: CDR1 SGHDT, CDR2 YYEEEE. The V end lost 2 bases, the J end lost 2 bases, and 10 bases lay between the germline ends. CDR3 length equals 14 residues. This CDR3 reads CASSFAEYNYGYTF. CDR3 nucleotide sequence: TGTGCCAGCAGCTTCGCGGAATACAACTATGGCTACACCTTC.

The V gene is TRBV7-9, the J gene TRBJ2-1; TRBD2 matches at 12 bases. There are 18 residues in the CDR3. Per germline, CDR1 SEHNR and CDR2 FQNEAQ (reference sequence). V trimming: 3 bases; J trimming: 4 bases; junction bases outside the gene matches: 10. CDR3: CASSFPRGLAGDYNEQFF. CDR3 DNA sequence: TGTGCCAGCAGCTTCCCCAGGGGACTAGCGGGCGATTACAATGAGCAGTTCTTC.

The table lists this clone with a few counts. The chain employs TRBV4-1 and TRBJ1-4, with TRBD1 matching 9 bases. With V trimmed by 0 bases and J by 7 bases, 6 bases remained unmatched. Per germline, CDR1 MGHRA and CDR2 YSYEKL. The CDR3 length is 16 residues. The DNA of the CDR3 is TGCGCCAGCAGCCAAGATTGGGGACAGGGCGGTGAAAAACTGTTTTTT. Its protein product is CASSQDWGQGGEKLFF.

This clone was seen more than once but under ten times. The gene calls are TRBV19 and TRBJ2-2; 8 positions agree with TRBD2. CDR3 length: 15 amino acids. J gave up 5 bases and V 7 bases, and 9 bases lay outside the gene matches. Germline V gene data show CDR1 as LNHDA and CDR2 as SQIVND (reference sequence). The CDR3 sequence: CASTTAGGGTGELFF. The CDR3, as DNA: TGTGCCAGTACCACTGCGGGGGGCGGGACCGGGGAGCTGTTTTTT.

This clone has a handful of counts. This sequence joins TRBV9 and TRBJ2-2, with a possible D match to TRBD2 (5 bases). The V gene lost 0 bases and the J gene lost 8 bases, with 11 bases spanning the gap. CDR1 SGDLS and CDR2 YYNGEE come from the germline V gene. The CDR3 is 14 amino acids. DNA of the CDR3: TGTGCCAGCAGCGTAGCGGCGCCGGGGGGGGAGCTGTTTTTT. Amino acid sequence: CASSVAAPGGELFF.

This rearrangement joins TRBV10-1 to TRBJ2-2; 9 bases are a match to TRBD1. The length of the CDR3 is 14 residues. With V trimmed by 6 bases and J by 6 bases, 5 bases remained unmatched. Germline loops: CDR1 WNHNN, CDR2 SYGVQD (reference sequence). This CDR3 is CASSLRQGAGELFF. DNA of the CDR3: TGCGCCAGCAGCCTAAGACAGGGGGCCGGGGAGCTGTTTTTT.

This chain links TRBV7-3 with TRBJ2-1; 14 bases align to TRBD2. The CDR3 runs to 15 residues. CDR1 and CDR2 from the germline V gene are SGHTA and FQGTGA. V lost 5 bases, J lost 10 bases, and 7 bases stayed unmatched. The DNA of the CDR3 is TGTGCCAGCAGCCCCGGGACTAGCGGGAGAGGCGAGCAGTTCTTC. Amino acids: CASSPGTSGRGEQFF.